This is a list of T cell receptor beta chains from one sample in a study of early T cells in non-severe SARS-CoV-2 infection. TCRdb reanalysed the 5' RACE reads using MiXCR and keeps one entry per CDR3 protein. This repertoire shows about 49,000 distinct CDR3 sequences, around 4.6% found once; its top ten account for around 5.5%. The specimen sequenced was whole blood. Receptors originate from an adult who was a healthcare worker with PCR-confirmed SARS-CoV-2 infection or an uninfected control (not recorded which). Both conserved end residues are part of each CDR3. D genes are given only for firm matches. Size is stated for part of the rows, as once, few or many counts, or as a class when the clone is expanded.

D gene,clone size,J gene,V gene,CDR3 DNA,CDR3 protein
TRBD2,many,TRBJ2-7,TRBV6-1,TGTGCCAGCAGAACAGCGGGAGCTTACGAGCAGTACTTC,CASRTAGAYEQYF
TRBD2,many,TRBJ2-1,TRBV18,TGTGCCAGCTCACCAACTAGCGGGACTTACAATGAGCAGTTCTTC,CASSPTSGTYNEQFF
-,many,TRBJ2-3,TRBV7-2,TGTGCCAGCAGCGATGGGGTAACTACAATACCAGATACGCAGTATTTT,CASSDGVTTIPDTQYF
-,few,TRBJ1-1,TRBV11-2,TGTGCCAGCAGCTCAGAGATAGCAGGGTCCCACGGCACTGAAGCTTTCTTT,CASSSEIAGSHGTEAFF
TRBD2,few,TRBJ2-3,TRBV3-1,TGTGCCAGCAGCCAGGTGTTTGCGGGAGTCTCCGATACGCAGTATTTT,CASSQVFAGVSDTQYF
-,-,TRBJ2-7,TRBV10-3,TGTGCCATCAGCCCTAGGGATTCCGACAGACCCTACGAGCAGTACTTC,CAISPRDSDRPYEQYF
-,many,TRBJ2-3,TRBV15,TGTGCCACCAGCGCGCCAGTCACAGATACGCAGTATTTT,CATSAPVTDTQYF
TRBD1,-,TRBJ2-5,TRBV11-2,TGTGCCAGCAGCTTACGAGGGACAGGGAATGAGACCCAGTACTTC,CASSLRGTGNETQYF
-,many,TRBJ2-2,TRBV11-3,TGTGCCAGCAGCCCCAGTGTTAACACCGGGGAGCTGTTTTTT,CASSPSVNTGELFF
-,many,TRBJ2-3,TRBV12-3/TRBV12-4,TGTGCCAGCAGTTCAGGGGCGGAAAGGGGAAATACGCAGTATTTT,CASSSGAERGNTQYF
TRBD1,few,TRBJ2-1,TRBV5-1,TGCGCCAGCAGCTACGACAGGGGCTCCTACAATGAGCAGTTCTTC,CASSYDRGSYNEQFF
-,-,TRBJ2-1,TRBV20-1,TGCAGTGCTAGAGATCCTAACAATGAGCAGTTCTTC,CSARDPNNEQFF
-,many,TRBJ1-1,TRBV12-3/TRBV12-4,TGTGCCAGCAGCCATTCGACGGGCCCGATGACTGAAGCTTTCTTT,CASSHSTGPMTEAFF
-,many,TRBJ1-6,TRBV7-2,TGTGCCAGCAGCTTAGTTGGGGGGCGCTCCTATAATTCACCCCTCCACTTT,CASSLVGGRSYNSPLHF
TRBD1,many,TRBJ1-6,TRBV6-1,TGTGCCAGCAGTGAACGAGACAGGGGGCAGTCACCCCTCCACTTT,CASSERDRGQSPLHF
TRBD2,-,TRBJ2-7,TRBV12-3/TRBV12-4,TGTGCCAGCAGCTCGGGAGCTACTAGCGGCCGGTACGAGCAGTACTTC,CASSSGATSGRYEQYF
TRBD2,many,TRBJ2-1,TRBV20-1,TGCAGTGCTTTCGGGACTATAAGCAATGAGCAGTTCTTC,CSAFGTISNEQFF
-,many,TRBJ1-2,TRBV19,TGTGCCAGTAGTATAGATCTCGGCGCAACGAACTATGGCTACACCTTC,CASSIDLGATNYGYTF
-,few,TRBJ2-2,TRBV7-6,TGTGCCAGCAGCCGATACACCGGGGAGCTGTTTTTT,CASSRYTGELFF
TRBD1,-,TRBJ1-2,TRBV5-1,TGCGCCAGCAGCCGTGAGGGACAGGGGGCAACGTATGGCTACACCTTC,CASSREGQGATYGYTF
TRBD1,few,TRBJ1-1,TRBV5-1,TGCGCCAGCAGCTGGAGGACAGGGGGAGACACTGAAGCTTTCTTT,CASSWRTGGDTEAFF
TRBD2,many,TRBJ2-3,TRBV7-3,TGTGCCAGCAGCATGACCGGGACTAGCGGGTACAGCACAGATACGCAGTATTTT,CASSMTGTSGYSTDTQYF
-,many,TRBJ2-3,TRBV1,TGCACCAGCACCGATTCTAATTCCAGGGGTTTGGTGGCAGATACGCAGTATTTT,CTSTDSNSRGLVADTQYF
TRBD2,many,TRBJ2-1,TRBV7-6,TGTGCCAGCAGCCGTGATGGACTAGCGGGAGTTGAGCAGTTCTTC,CASSRDGLAGVEQFF
-,few,TRBJ2-7,TRBV6-1,TGTGCCAGCAGGACGCCCGGCGTCCACGAGCAGTACTTC,CASRTPGVHEQYF
-,many,TRBJ2-1,TRBV11-2,TGTGCCAGCAGCCCTTTCGGGGTGCTCTACAATGAGCAGTTCTTC,CASSPFGVLYNEQFF
TRBD2,many,TRBJ2-7,TRBV20-1,TGCAGTGCTAGTTTCCCTAGCGGGAACTACGAGCAGTACTTC,CSASFPSGNYEQYF
-,many,TRBJ2-4,TRBV5-6,TGTGCCAGCAGCCCGACGGAGACCAAAAACATTCAGTACTTC,CASSPTETKNIQYF
-,many,TRBJ1-5,TRBV12-3/TRBV12-4,TGTGCCAGGGCGGATAATCAGCCCCAGCATTTT,CARADNQPQHF
TRBD1,many,TRBJ2-3,TRBV10-1,TGCGCCAGCAGCACCGGGACAGGGCGGGGTACGCAGTATTTT,CASSTGTGRGTQYF
-,many,TRBJ1-1,TRBV20-1,TGCAGTGCAAAGACCGCCGACAGGGAAGCTTTCTTT,CSAKTADREAFF
-,-,TRBJ2-4,TRBV20-1,TGCAGTGCTAGCATTGGAACACGAGCCAAAAACATTCAGTACTTC,CSASIGTRAKNIQYF
-,many,TRBJ2-2,TRBV24-1,TGTGCCACCAGTGATTCAGGACAGAACACCGGGGAGCTGTTTTTT,CATSDSGQNTGELFF
-,few,TRBJ2-2,TRBV29-1,TGCAGCGTTGAGCCAGGGCGAACCGGGGAGCTGTTTTTT,CSVEPGRTGELFF
TRBD1,many,TRBJ2-3,TRBV5-1,TGCGCCAGCACCTTTTCCCAGGGGGCAGATACGCAGTATTTT,CASTFSQGADTQYF
-,many,TRBJ2-5,TRBV14,TGTGCCAGCAGCCTTCACCACCAAGAGACCCAGTACTTC,CASSLHHQETQYF
-,few,TRBJ2-2,TRBV3-1,TGTGCCAGCAGCCAAGATCACACTTCCAACACCGGGGAGCTGTTTTTT,CASSQDHTSNTGELFF
-,many,TRBJ2-1,TRBV4-1,TGCGCCAGCAGCCAAGCTCCGGGTTCCTCCTACAATGAGCAGTTCTTC,CASSQAPGSSYNEQFF
TRBD2,few,TRBJ2-7,TRBV20-1,TGCAGTGCTCCGCTCCCGGGAGGGTCGCGCGAGCAGTACTTC,CSAPLPGGSREQYF
-,many,TRBJ2-5,TRBV29-1,TGCAGCGTTCGGCAGCAAGAGACCCAGTACTTC,CSVRQQETQYF
TRBD1,-,TRBJ2-1,TRBV7-2,TGTGCCAGCAGCTTAACGGACAGGGCCTACAATGAGCAGTTCTTC,CASSLTDRAYNEQFF
-,many,TRBJ1-2,TRBV13,TGTGCCAGCAGCATGGGGGTAGGGAGCCTCTATGGCTACACCTTC,CASSMGVGSLYGYTF
-,many,TRBJ2-1,TRBV24-1,TGTGCCACCAGTGCGGGGGCCCTCAATGAGCAGTTCTTC,CATSAGALNEQFF
-,many,TRBJ2-1,TRBV7-3,TGTGCCAGCAGCTTAACGCGGAGCCGGAACTCCTACAATGAGCAGTTCTTC,CASSLTRSRNSYNEQFF
TRBD1,few,TRBJ1-1,TRBV7-9,TGTGCCAGCAGCTTAGGTATAGGGGGCTCTGAAGCTTTCTTT,CASSLGIGGSEAFF
TRBD1,many,TRBJ1-1,TRBV14,TGTGCCAGCAGCCGCCTGGGACAGGGGACTGAAGCTTTCTTT,CASSRLGQGTEAFF
-,-,TRBJ2-5,TRBV7-8,TGTGCCAGCAGCTTCAGAGGCCCAGAGACCCAGTACTTC,CASSFRGPETQYF
TRBD2,many,TRBJ2-7,TRBV5-1,TGCGCCAGCAGCACCGGGAGGGGAGGCAACGAGCAGTACTTC,CASSTGRGGNEQYF
-,many,TRBJ2-7,TRBV7-9,TGTGCCAGCAGCCCCTACGGCCAGTACGAGCAGTACTTC,CASSPYGQYEQYF
TRBD1,many,TRBJ2-4,TRBV11-2,TGTGCCAGCAGCTTAACCCCTGACAGGGATGTTGCCCGCCCCAACTTC,CASSLTPDRDVARPNF
TRBD1,-,TRBJ2-7,TRBV13,TGTGCCAGCAGCCCCCGGGACAGGTCCTCCTACGAGCAGTACTTC,CASSPRDRSSYEQYF
-,many,TRBJ1-6,TRBV28,TGTGCCAGCAGTTTACTGGTCTCAGGGGATTCAGCCCTCCACTTT,CASSLLVSGDSALHF
TRBD1,many,TRBJ1-1,TRBV29-1,TGCAGCGTTCATACAGGGGACGGGCGCACTGAAGCTTTCTTT,CSVHTGDGRTEAFF
-,few,TRBJ1-1,TRBV25-1,TGTGCCAGTGTAAGCAGAACTGAAGCTTTCTTT,CASVSRTEAFF
-,many,TRBJ2-1,TRBV6-2/TRBV6-3,TGTGCCAGCAGGGACAGTTTAGTAGATGAGCAGTTCTTC,CASRDSLVDEQFF
-,-,TRBJ2-7,TRBV13,TGTGCCAGCAGCCAAGGGGGACCAGGGACCTCCTACGAGCAGTACTTC,CASSQGGPGTSYEQYF
-,many,TRBJ2-5,TRBV14,TGTGCCAGCAGCCAAGAACGTTTCCTTCCCATGGAGACCCAGTACTTC,CASSQERFLPMETQYF